What follows are 28 T cell receptor beta chains derived from one specimen sequenced in a study of T cell responses to AZD1222 COVID-19 vaccine. The protocol was immunoSEQ multiplex PCR, while the TCRdb copy is restricted to in-frame clones and leaves out a portion. The sample yields 130,000 or so clones, approximately 92% seen once. The sequencing used peripheral blood, collected 28 days after the second AZD1222 dose. The receptors were sampled from an adult who received the AZD1222 COVID-19 vaccine.

This clone was observed a few times. Relative to the germline gene, one junction end is altered; a read error may explain this. This sample includes further DNA sequences coding for the same CDR3. The chain is built from TRBV5-6 and TRBJ1-1; a possible D gene is TRBD1 (6 bases). CDR1 is SGHDT and CDR2 is YYEEEE in the germline V gene. The CDR3 runs 13 residues. CDR3 amino acids: CASSLGGGTEAFF. The CDR3 DNA reads TGTGCCAGCAGTTTGGGAGGGGGCACTGAAGCTTTCTTT.

The chain combines TRBV7-9 with TRBJ2-2; perhaps TRBD2 as D (5 bases). The V and J ends lost 5 bases and 13 bases respectively, with 14 bases between them. CDR3 length: 12 amino acids. Germline-derived CDR1 and CDR2 are SEHNR and FQNEAQ (reference sequence). In DNA, the CDR3 is TGTGCCAGCAGCCAAGATGGTCTAGCGCTGTTTTTT. Translation gives CASSQDGLALFF.

V gene TRBV7-2 combines with J gene TRBJ1-5; perhaps TRBD1 as D (5 bases). The V gene lost 4 bases and the J gene lost 9 bases, with 16 bases spanning the gap. The CDR3 length is 14 residues. The germline V gene encodes CDR1 SGHTA and CDR2 FQGNSA. The CDR3 reads CASSSMGRDRPQHF. CDR3 nucleotides: TGTGCCAGCAGCTCTATGGGACGGGATCGGCCCCAGCATTTT.

This chain links TRBV7-9 with TRBJ2-7; possibly TRBD2 for D (6 bases). The ends were cut back, 4 bases at V and 0 bases at J, with 10 bases in the middle. CDR1 and CDR2 (germline): SEHNR, FQNEAQ (reference sequence). There are 14 residues in the CDR3. DNA of the CDR3: TGTGCCAGCAGCTCCCAGACTAGCTCCTACGAGCAGTACGTC. Translation gives CASSSQTSSYEQYV.

The gene calls are TRBV6-4 and TRBJ2-3, with 12 bases lining up with TRBD2. Trimming removed 3 bases from V and 5 bases from J; junction bases left unmatched: 3. Germline CDR1 reads MRHNA; CDR2 reads SNTAGT. The CDR3 extends over 15 amino acids. The CDR3 sequence: CASSELAGGGDTQYF. The CDR3, as DNA: TGTGCCAGCAGTGAACTAGCGGGAGGTGGAGATACGCAGTATTTT.

The chain employs TRBV6-5 and TRBJ1-2, with TRBD1 identical over 8 bases. V lost 5 bases and J lost 3; bases outside the gene matches: 5. The V gene's germline CDR1 is MNHEY and CDR2 SVGAGI. CDR3 length: 14 amino acids. CDR3 loop: CASSPGGQDYGYTF. In nucleotides, the CDR3 is TGTGCCAGCAGTCCCGGGGGACAGGACTATGGCTACACCTTC.

The chain's CDR3 is CASSLSRVMAGGNTIYF. CDR3 bases: TGTGCCAGCAGCTTGTCCAGGGTCATGGCGGGAGGAAACACCATATATTTT. The chain joins TRBV5-8 to TRBJ1-3; D is perhaps TRBD1 (5 bases). V shed 1 base and J shed 4 bases, with 18 bases lying between them. The length of the CDR3 is 17 residues. From germline, CDR1 is SGHTS and CDR2 YDEGEE.

The chain carries TRBV7-8 and TRBJ2-3; no clear D. CDR1 is SGHVS and CDR2 is FQNEAQ in the germline V gene. The CDR3 is 13 amino acids. V was shortened by 8 bases and J by 2 bases, with 11 bases between the two germline ends. In DNA form, the CDR3 reads TGTGCCAGCCAGACACCCGACACAGATACGCAGTATTTT. This sequence encodes CASQTPDTDTQYF.

The chain combines TRBV30 with TRBJ1-2; no firm D call. Per germline, CDR1 GTSNPN and CDR2 SVGIG (reference sequence). The V end lost 4 bases, the J end lost 4 bases, and 10 bases lay between the germline ends. This CDR3 comprises 12 residues. As DNA, the CDR3 is TGTGCCTGGAAAGGACGGACCTATGGCTACACCTTC. It codes for CAWKGRTYGYTF. The whole variable domain, remainder taken from reference TRBV30 and TRBJ1-2, is SQTIHQWPATLVQPVGSPLSLECTVEGTSNPNLYWYRQAAGRGLQLLFYSVGIGQISSEVPQNLSASRPQDRQFILSSKKLLLSDSGFYLCAWKGRTYGYTFGSGTRLTVV.

This clone was picked up one time. This chain uses TRBV9 with TRBJ1-4, with D tentatively TRBD1 (5 bases). The CDR3 sequence is 16 residues long. The germline CDR1 and CDR2 sequences are SGDLS and YYNGEE. Deletions cut 4 bases from V and 7 bases from J, with 20 bases between. CDR3 amino acids: CASSPSGGETAEKLFF. The CDR3 nucleotides read TGTGCCAGCAGCCCTAGTGGGGGGGAGACTGCTGAAAAACTGTTTTTT.

In its sample, this clone was seen once. V and J are TRBV15 and TRBJ2-5; D is perhaps TRBD2 (5 bases). The CDR3 spans 15 residues. Trimming removed 1 base at V and 0 bases at J, with 9 bases between. Germline CDR1 reads LNHNV; CDR2 reads YYDKDF (reference sequence). For the CDR3, the DNA is TGTGCCACCAGCAGAGGGGAGCGGAACCAAGAGACCCAGTACTTC. Protein: CATSRGERNQETQYF.

The chain combines TRBV9 with TRBJ2-5; D may be TRBD1 or TRBD2 (6 bases each). V lost 0 bases, J lost 5 bases, and 14 bases lay in between. Germline-derived CDR1 and CDR2 are SGDLS and YYNGEE. The length of the CDR3 is 15 residues. CDR3 in amino acids: CASSVGTGAHETQYF. The CDR3 region has the DNA TGTGCCAGCAGCGTAGGAACGGGGGCGCATGAGACCCAGTACTTC. Complete variable domain (other parts from reference TRBV9 and TRBJ2-5): DSGVTQTPKHLITATGQRVTLRCSPRSGDLSVYWYQQSLDQGLQFLIQYYNGEERAKGNILERFSAQQFPDLHSELNLSSLELGDSALYFCASSVGTGAHETQYFGPGTRLLVL.

A note on this clone: At one end, the junction sequence differs from germline, possibly due to a read error. The same CDR3 is also encoded by other DNA sequences in this sample. V is TRBV5-5 and J is TRBJ1-2; 9 bases fit TRBD1. This CDR3 is built from 13 residues. Germline V gene sequence: CDR1 SGHKS, CDR2 YYEKEE (reference sequence). CDR3 loop: CASSLGTGFGYTF. The CDR3 DNA sequence: TGTGCCAGCAGCCTCGGGACAGGGTTTGGCTATACCTTC.

In nucleotides, the CDR3 is TGTGCCAGCAGCCAGCTGGGGGCGCGGTATGGCTACACCTTC. Translation gives CASSQLGARYGYTF. The J gene is TRBJ1-2, the V gene TRBV3-1 (or the pseudogene TRBV3-2); possible D gene TRBD1, 6 bases. Germline CDR1 and CDR2: LGHDT and YNNKEL (reference sequence). Trimming cost V 3 bases and J 5 bases, with 13 bases left between them. This CDR3 has 14 amino acids.

The V gene is TRBV7-9, the J gene TRBJ1-2, with TRBD1 matching 10 bases. The CDR3 is made up of 16 amino acids. Unmatched junction bases numbered 6, after V lost 5 bases and J lost 0 bases. Germline V gives CDR1 SEHNR, CDR2 FQNEAQ (reference sequence). The CDR3 region is CASSTGTGASNYGYTF. As DNA, the CDR3 is TGTGCCAGCAGCACCGGGACAGGGGCCTCTAACTATGGCTACACCTTC.

J is TRBJ1-1 and V is TRBV19; the D gene is possibly TRBD1 (6 bases). The V and J ends lost 6 bases and 0 bases respectively, with 11 bases between them. From germline, CDR1 is LNHDA and CDR2 SQIVND (reference sequence). CDR3 length: 14 amino acids. The CDR3 is CASRRGGMNTEAFF. CDR3 coding DNA: TGTGCCAGTAGGAGGGGGGGTATGAACACTGAAGCTTTCTTT.

The chain uses TRBV6-5 and TRBJ2-2; D is perhaps TRBD1 or TRBD2 (5 bases each). The CDR3 has 16 residues. Trimming cost V 2 bases and J 0 bases, with 10 bases left between them. Looked up from germline, CDR1 is MNHEY and CDR2 is SVGAGI. The CDR3: CASSYVGAPNTGELFF. For the CDR3, the DNA is TGTGCCAGCAGTTACGTCGGGGCCCCGAACACCGGGGAGCTGTTTTTT.

The rearrangement uses TRBV29-1 and TRBJ1-4; D not certain. This CDR3 is built from 13 residues. The V gene lost 8 bases and the J gene lost 3 bases, with 13 bases spanning the gap. The germline V gene has CDR1 SQVTM and CDR2 ANQGSEA. CDR3 DNA: TGCAGCCCCCGTAGGATTTCTAATGAAAAACTGTTTTTT. It yields the protein CSPRRISNEKLFF. The full variable domain, with the rest looked up from reference TRBV29-1 and TRBJ1-4, is SAVISQKPSRDICQRGTSLTIQCQVDSQVTMMFWYRQQPGQSLTLIATANQGSEATYESGFVIDKFPISRPNLTFSTLTVSNMSPEDSSIYLCSPRRISNEKLFFGSGTQLSVL.

The rearrangement joins TRBV19 to TRBJ2-4; D perhaps matches TRBD1 (6 bases). The CDR3 spans 12 residues. Per germline, CDR1 LNHDA and CDR2 SQIVND (reference sequence). CDR3: CSTGYAKNIQYF. The CDR3, as DNA: TGTTCGACAGGATATGCCAAAAACATTCAGTACTTC.

The table lists this clone with a few counts. The chain recombines TRBV19 with TRBJ2-5, with TRBD2 matching 13 bases. The ends lost 4 bases at V and 5 bases at J; junction bases unmatched: 4. Germline V CDR1 and CDR2: LNHDA, SQIVND (reference sequence). This CDR3 is 15 amino acids long. The CDR3 sequence: CASSTPTSGRETQYF. In DNA form, the CDR3 reads TGTGCCAGTAGTACTCCGACTAGCGGGAGGGAGACCCAGTACTTC.

This clone has a single count. The rearrangement joins TRBV11-2 to TRBJ2-1; 7 nucleotides line up with TRBD2. J lost 8 bases, V lost 3 bases, and 13 bases had no gene match. The CDR3 covers 16 residues. Germline CDR1 and CDR2: SGHAT and FQNNGV. The DNA of the CDR3 is TGTGCCAGCAGCTTTGGGGGATCGGGGGGAGAGGATGAGCAGTTCTTC. Amino acids: CASSFGGSGGEDEQFF.

This clone appeared a single time. J is TRBJ1-6 and V is TRBV3-1 (or the pseudogene TRBV3-2), with 8 bases that match TRBD1. V was clipped by 1 base and J by 0 bases; unmatched bases: 2. Per the germline V gene, CDR1 is LGHDT and CDR2 is YNNKEL (reference sequence). The CDR3 contains 17 residues. The chain's CDR3 is CASSQGTGSSYNSPLHF. DNA of the CDR3: TGTGCCAGCAGCCAAGGGACAGGGAGCTCCTATAATTCACCCCTCCACTTT.

This sequence joins TRBV5-1 and TRBJ1-3; D gene unclear. CDR3 size: 16 residues. Germline V gene lookup returns CDR1 SGHRS and CDR2 YFSETQ. Trimming stripped 1 base from V and 2 bases from J, with 13 bases between. DNA for the CDR3: TGCGCCAGCAGCTTGCTCCCGGTAGAGGCTGGAAACACCATATATTTT. Its protein is CASSLLPVEAGNTIYF.

This clone was observed a few times. The gene calls are TRBV6-2 or TRBV6-3 and TRBJ2-7; D is uncertain. The V and J ends lost 3 bases and 7 bases respectively, with 16 bases between them. Germline loops: CDR1 MNHEY, CDR2 SVGEGT. This CDR3 spans 14 amino acids. CDR3 DNA: TGTGCCAGCAGTTATCCGGGCCCAAAAGGAGAGCAGTACGTC. This translates into CASSYPGPKGEQYV.

The chain recombines TRBV3-1 (or the pseudogene TRBV3-2) with TRBJ1-3; D might be TRBD1 (5 bases). CDR1 and CDR2 from the germline V gene are LGHDT and YNNKEL (reference sequence). The CDR3 totals 15 residues. Trimming shortened V by 0 bases and J by 0 bases, and 6 bases separated the two germline ends. CDR3 protein: CASSQEGTSGNTIYF. CDR3 nucleotide sequence: TGTGCCAGCAGCCAAGAGGGGACCTCTGGAAACACCATATATTTT.

The chain couples TRBV7-3 to TRBJ1-6, with D perhaps matching TRBD1 (5 bases). The CDR3 spans 15 residues. Per germline, CDR1 SGHTA and CDR2 FQGTGA. Trimming stripped 5 bases from V and 7 bases from J, with 15 bases between. The CDR3 region is CASSQGHPSNSPLHF. The CDR3 coding sequence is TGTGCCAGCAGCCAGGGTCACCCCTCAAATTCACCCCTCCACTTT.

The DNA for the CDR3 is TGTGCCAGCAGTTTCTTTCCCCAAGAGACCCAGTACTTC. Translating it yields CASSFFPQETQYF. This chain links TRBV27 with TRBJ2-5; D gene ambiguous. The CDR3 has 13 amino acids. Trimming stripped 3 bases from V and 1 base from J, with 6 bases between. Germline values: CDR1 MNHEY, CDR2 SMNVEV (reference sequence).

The genes are TRBV10-3 and TRBJ2-1, with D possibly TRBD1 on 7 matching bases. The CDR3 extends over 18 amino acids. V dropped 10 bases and J dropped 8 bases, with 33 bases sitting between them. Germline CDR1 reads ENHRY; CDR2 reads SYGVKD. CDR3 amino acids: CASRGVSADANLMDEQFF. The CDR3 DNA sequence: TGTGCCAGCAGGGGGGTTAGCGCCGACGCTAATTTGATGGATGAGCAGTTCTTC.